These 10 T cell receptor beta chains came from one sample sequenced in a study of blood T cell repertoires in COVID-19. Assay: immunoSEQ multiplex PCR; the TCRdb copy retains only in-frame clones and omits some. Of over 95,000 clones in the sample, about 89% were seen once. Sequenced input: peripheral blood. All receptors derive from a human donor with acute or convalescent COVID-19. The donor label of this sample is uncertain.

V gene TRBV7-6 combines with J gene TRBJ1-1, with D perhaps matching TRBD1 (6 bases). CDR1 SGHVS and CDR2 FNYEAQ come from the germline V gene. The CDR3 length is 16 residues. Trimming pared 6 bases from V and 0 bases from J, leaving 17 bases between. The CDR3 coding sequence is TGTGCCAGCAGTCCAAGGGGGAACAGCTTGAACACTGAAGCTTTCTTT. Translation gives CASSPRGNSLNTEAFF.

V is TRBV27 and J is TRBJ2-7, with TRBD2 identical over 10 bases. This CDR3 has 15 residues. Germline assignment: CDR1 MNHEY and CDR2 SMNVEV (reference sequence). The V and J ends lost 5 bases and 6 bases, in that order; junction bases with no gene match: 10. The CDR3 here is CASSPGLAAISEQYF. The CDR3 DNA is TGTGCCAGCAGTCCCGGACTAGCGGCCATTTCCGAGCAGTACTTC.

CDR3 nucleotides: TGTGCCAGCACAAAAGGGGGATGGGGCACTGAAGCTTTCTTT. It specifies CASTKGGWGTEAFF. The J gene is TRBJ1-1, the V gene TRBV28, with D perhaps TRBD1 (6 bases). Looked up from germline, CDR1 is MDHEN and CDR2 is SYDVKM. V was clipped by 7 bases and J by 4 bases, with 16 bases between them. The CDR3 has 14 residues.

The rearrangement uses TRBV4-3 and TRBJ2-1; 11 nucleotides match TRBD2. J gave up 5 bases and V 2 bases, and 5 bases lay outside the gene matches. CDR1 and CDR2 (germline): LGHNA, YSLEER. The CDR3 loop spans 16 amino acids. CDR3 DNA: TGCGCCAGCAGCCAAAATACGGGACTAGCGGACAATGAGCAGTTCTTC. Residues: CASSQNTGLADNEQFF.

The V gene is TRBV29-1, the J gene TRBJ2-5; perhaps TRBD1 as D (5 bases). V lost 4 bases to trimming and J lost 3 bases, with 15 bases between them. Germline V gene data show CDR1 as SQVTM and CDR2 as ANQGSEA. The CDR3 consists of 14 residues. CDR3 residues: CSVVGWQGEETQYF. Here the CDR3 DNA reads TGCAGCGTTGTCGGTTGGCAGGGCGAAGAGACCCAGTACTTC.

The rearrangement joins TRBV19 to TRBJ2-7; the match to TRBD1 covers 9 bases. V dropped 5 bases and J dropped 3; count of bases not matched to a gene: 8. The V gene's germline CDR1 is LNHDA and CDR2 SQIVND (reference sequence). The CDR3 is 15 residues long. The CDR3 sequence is CASSPWGQGLYEQYF. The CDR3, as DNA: TGTGCCAGTAGTCCCTGGGGACAGGGTCTCTACGAGCAGTACTTC.

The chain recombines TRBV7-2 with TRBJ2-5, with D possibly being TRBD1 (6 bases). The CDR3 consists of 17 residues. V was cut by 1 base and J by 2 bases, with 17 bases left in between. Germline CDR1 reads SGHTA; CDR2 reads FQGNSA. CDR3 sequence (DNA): TGTGCCAGCAGCTTAGTTGGTAGGCGGCAGGGGCAAGAGACCCAGTACTTC. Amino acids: CASSLVGRRQGQETQYF.

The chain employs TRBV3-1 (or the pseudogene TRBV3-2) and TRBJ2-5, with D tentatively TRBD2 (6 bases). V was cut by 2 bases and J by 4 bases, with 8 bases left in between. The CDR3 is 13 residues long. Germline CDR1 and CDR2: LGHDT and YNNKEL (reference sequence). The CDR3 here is CASSQLGGETQYF. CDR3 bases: TGTGCCAGCAGCCAACTCGGGGGAGAGACCCAGTACTTC.

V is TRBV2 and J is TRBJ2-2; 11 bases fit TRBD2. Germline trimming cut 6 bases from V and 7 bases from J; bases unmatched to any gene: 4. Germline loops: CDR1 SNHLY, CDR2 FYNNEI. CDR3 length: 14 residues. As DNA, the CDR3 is TGTGCCAGCAGAGCCGGGACTAGCGGCGGGGAGCTGTTTTTT. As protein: CASRAGTSGGELFF.

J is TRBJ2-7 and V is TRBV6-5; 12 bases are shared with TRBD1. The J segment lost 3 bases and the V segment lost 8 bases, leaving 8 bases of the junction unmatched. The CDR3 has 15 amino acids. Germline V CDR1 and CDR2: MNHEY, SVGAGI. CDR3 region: CASGTGGRGYYEQYF. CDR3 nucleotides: TGTGCCAGCGGGACAGGGGGCAGAGGTTACTACGAGCAGTACTTC.